The following is a T cell receptor beta chain sequence with its context. Its target is unknown. This specimen comes from a study of T cell responses to AZD1222 COVID-19 vaccine. The CDR3 consists of 14 residues. Per the germline V gene, CDR1 is SGHTA and CDR2 is FQGNSA. Trimming removed 5 bases from V and 4 bases from J, with 12 bases in between. Findings and limits, study-wide: The study found vaccine-associated CD4 TCRs spanning spike, dominant at 160-218 and 743-854. Spike-specific TCR depth and breadth grew after two AZD1222 doses. Most donors were white British and more were female, and clonal diversity was possibly underestimated. Nearly half of spike-specific TCRs reportedly target unmutated variant regions.

Using immunoSEQ multiplex PCR, the repertoire was profiled, and TCRdb retains in-frame clones only, with some absent. The sample has roughly 100,000 clones, 92% seen once. The sample was peripheral blood, taken on day 0 of AZD1222 vaccination. The chain links TRBV7-2 to TRBJ1-3; tentatively, D is TRBD1 (6 bases). The origin of this receptor is an adult in good health. CDR3 protein: CASSQGTVGNTIYF. The DNA of the CDR3 is TGTGCCAGCAGCCAGGGGACTGTCGGAAACACCATATATTTT.